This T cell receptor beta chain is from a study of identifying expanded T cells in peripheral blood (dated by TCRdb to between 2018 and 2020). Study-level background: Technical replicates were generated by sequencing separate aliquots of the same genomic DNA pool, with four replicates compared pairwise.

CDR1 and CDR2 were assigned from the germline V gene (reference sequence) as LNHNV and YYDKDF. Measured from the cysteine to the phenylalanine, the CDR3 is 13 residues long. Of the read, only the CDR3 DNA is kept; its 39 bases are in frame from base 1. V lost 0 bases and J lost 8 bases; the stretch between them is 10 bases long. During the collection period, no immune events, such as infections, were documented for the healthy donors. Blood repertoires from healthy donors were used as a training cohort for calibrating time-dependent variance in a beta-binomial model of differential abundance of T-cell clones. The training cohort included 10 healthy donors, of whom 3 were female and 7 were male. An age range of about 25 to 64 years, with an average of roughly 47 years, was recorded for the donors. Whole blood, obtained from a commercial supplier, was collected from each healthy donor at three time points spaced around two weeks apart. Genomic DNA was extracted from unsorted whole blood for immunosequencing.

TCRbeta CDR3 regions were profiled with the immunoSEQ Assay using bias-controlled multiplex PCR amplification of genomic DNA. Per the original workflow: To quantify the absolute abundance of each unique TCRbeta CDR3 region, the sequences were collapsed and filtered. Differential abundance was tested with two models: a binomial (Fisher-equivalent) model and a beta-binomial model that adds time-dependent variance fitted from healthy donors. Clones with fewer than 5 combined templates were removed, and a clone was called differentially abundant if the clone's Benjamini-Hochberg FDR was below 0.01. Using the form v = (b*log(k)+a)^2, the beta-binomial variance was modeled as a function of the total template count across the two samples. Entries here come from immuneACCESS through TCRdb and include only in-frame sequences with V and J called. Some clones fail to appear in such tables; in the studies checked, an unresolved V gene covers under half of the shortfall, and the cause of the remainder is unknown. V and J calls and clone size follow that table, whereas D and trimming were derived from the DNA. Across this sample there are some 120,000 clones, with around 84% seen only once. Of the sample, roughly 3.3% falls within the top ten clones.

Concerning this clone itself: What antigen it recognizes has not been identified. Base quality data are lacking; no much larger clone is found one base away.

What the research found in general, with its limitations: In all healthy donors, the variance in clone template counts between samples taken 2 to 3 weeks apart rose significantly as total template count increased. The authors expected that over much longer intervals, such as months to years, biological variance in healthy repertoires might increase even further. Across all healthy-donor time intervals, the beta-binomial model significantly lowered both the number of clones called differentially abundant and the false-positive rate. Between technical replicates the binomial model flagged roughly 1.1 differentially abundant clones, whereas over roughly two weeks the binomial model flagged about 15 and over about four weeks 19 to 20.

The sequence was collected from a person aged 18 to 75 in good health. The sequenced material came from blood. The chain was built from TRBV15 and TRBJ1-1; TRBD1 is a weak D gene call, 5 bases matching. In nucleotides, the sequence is TGTGCCACCAGCAGAGATAAGGGGCTGGAAGCTTTCTTT. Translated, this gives CATSRDKGLEAFF.